These 8 T cell receptor beta chains were all obtained from the same sample, sequenced in a study of early T cells in non-severe SARS-CoV-2 infection. MiXCR was run by TCRdb on the 5' RACE reads, yielding one entry per CDR3 protein. Of 85,000 to 100,000 distinct CDR3 sequences in the sample, 9.5% to 11% were seen once. The specimen was whole blood. Receptors originate from an adult who was a healthcare worker with PCR-confirmed SARS-CoV-2 infection or an uninfected control (not recorded which).

This chain links TRBV4-1 with TRBJ1-5, with 8 bases lining up with TRBD1. V lost 3 bases, J lost 2 bases, and 6 bases stayed unmatched. CDR3 length: 16 amino acids. Germline CDR1 reads MGHRA; CDR2 reads YSYEKL. The CDR3 loop reads CASSQGYRGGNQPQHF. CDR3 bases: TGCGCCAGCAGCCAGGGTTACAGGGGGGGCAATCAGCCCCAGCATTTT.

This clonotype was counted at least ten times. The genes are TRBV7-8 and TRBJ2-7; no firm D call. Per the germline V gene, CDR1 is SGHVS and CDR2 is FQNEAQ. The CDR3 contains 14 residues. Trimming cost V 1 base and J 2 bases, with 9 bases left between them. The CDR3: CASSLGDTTYEQYF. CDR3 coding DNA: TGTGCCAGCAGCTTAGGCGACACTACCTACGAGCAGTACTTC.

This clonotype has only a few counts. The chain employs TRBV21-1 and TRBJ2-7; the table names TRBD1, a call not compared with the DNA. TRBV21-1 is termed a pseudogene. The CDR3 runs to 15 residues. This CDR3 reads CASSRIGQGNYEQYF. The CDR3 region has the DNA TGTGCCAGCAGTAGGATTGGACAGGGGAATTACGAGCAGTACTTC.

The rearrangement uses TRBV6-5 and TRBJ2-7, with D hard to call. Trimming cost V 0 bases and J 6 bases, with 15 bases left between them. CDR3 length equals 15 residues. Germline CDR1 and CDR2: MNHEY and SVGAGI. Written as DNA, the CDR3 is TGTGCCAGCAGTTACTCGAAAGACAACCCCGGCGAGCAGTACTTC. Its translation: CASSYSKDNPGEQYF.

V usage is TRBV20-1 and J usage is TRBJ1-2; 8 bases align to TRBD1. The CDR3 is 14 residues long. Germline CDR1 is DFQATT and CDR2 is SNEGSKA (reference sequence). The J segment lost 4 bases and the V segment lost 3 bases, leaving 7 bases of the junction unmatched. The CDR3 sequence is CSASGQGGVYGYTF. CDR3 sequence (DNA): TGCAGTGCTAGCGGACAGGGTGGGGTCTATGGCTACACCTTC.

The V and J genes are TRBV18 and TRBJ2-5, with TRBD2 identical over 15 bases. Unmatched junction bases numbered 0, after V lost 3 bases and J lost 1 base. Per the germline V gene, CDR1 is KGHSH and CDR2 is LQKENI. The CDR3 spans 16 residues. CDR3 amino acids: CASSPGLAGGQETQYF. CDR3 coding DNA: TGTGCCAGCTCACCGGGACTAGCGGGAGGCCAAGAGACCCAGTACTTC. Full variable domain (outside the CDR3, taken from reference TRBV18 and TRBJ2-5): NAGVMQNPRHLVRRRGQEARLRCSPMKGHSHVYWYRQLPEEGLKFMVYLQKENIIDESGMPKERFSAEFPKEGPSILRIQQVVRGDSAAYFCASSPGLAGGQETQYFGPGTRLLVL.

This clonotype has at least ten counts. The CDR3 here is CASSYTGTGIGYGYTF. The CDR3 nucleotides read TGTGCCAGCAGTTACACTGGGACAGGGATTGGCTATGGCTACACCTTC. The gene calls are TRBV6-5 and TRBJ1-2; 9 bases map to TRBD1. In germline, CDR1 is MNHEY, CDR2 SVGAGI. The length of the CDR3 is 16 residues. The V segment lost 2 bases and the J segment 4 bases; nucleotides outside the gene matches: 8.

In its sample, this clonotype was seen a few times. The rearrangement links TRBV28 to TRBJ1-2, with D maybe TRBD1 (6 bases). This CDR3 has 15 amino acids. From germline, CDR1 is MDHEN and CDR2 SYDVKM. Trimming cost V 3 bases and J 3 bases, with 14 bases left between them. As DNA, the CDR3 is TGTGCCAGCAGTTTTCCCAGACAGGCAGACTATGGCTACACCTTC. Its protein product is CASSFPRQADYGYTF.